The source of this T cell receptor beta chain is a study of blood T cell repertoires in COVID-19. Measured with immunoSEQ multiplex PCR; TCRdb has only the in-frame clones, and not every one. The repertoire holds around 250,000 clones, with over 70% as singletons. The V gene's germline CDR1 is MNHEY and CDR2 SMNVEV (reference sequence). CDR3 length equals 14 residues. Unmatched junction bases numbered 7, after V lost 5 bases and J lost 6 bases. The sample comprised peripheral blood. The clonotype was recovered from an elderly man with acute or convalescent COVID-19. This chain links TRBV27 with TRBJ2-7; 10 bases agree with TRBD1. In nucleotides, the CDR3 is TGTGCCAGCAGTCCGACAGGGGGCTCAGGCGAGCAGTACTTC. This translates into CASSPTGGSGEQYF.